The 21 T cell receptor beta chains in this list originate from one sample, sequenced in a study of cytomegalovirus exposure and HLA in healthy donors. Vbeta (60) and Jbeta (13) primers were used in the PCR. The table came from immunoSEQ multiplex PCR; TCRdb's copy has only in-frame clones and leaves some out. This sample carries about 140,000 clones, roughly three quarters of them seen once, and the ten largest clones take around 2%. The sample was PBMCs. Source of these receptors: a man aged 30 to 39 in good health and CMV-seronegative.

The V gene is TRBV5-1, the J gene TRBJ2-7, with 7 bases lining up with TRBD1. CDR1 is SGHRS and CDR2 is YFSETQ in the germline V gene. V trimming: 0 bases; J trimming: 1 base; junction bases outside the gene matches: 4. This CDR3 spans 15 amino acids. CDR3 in DNA: TGCGCCAGCAGCTTGGGTGCAGGGGGATCCTACGAGCAGTACTTC. Residues: CASSLGAGGSYEQYF.

The rearrangement uses TRBV7-8 and TRBJ2-5; D perhaps matches TRBD2 (6 bases). The J call may not be correct, given that the DNA end is closer to TRBJ2-7. Germline lookup yields CDR1 SGHVS and CDR2 FQNEAQ. CDR3 length: 14 amino acids. CDR3 nucleotides: TGTGCCAGCAGCTTAGGACTAGGGGCCTACGAGCAGTACTTC. This encodes CASSLGLGAYEQYF.

V usage is TRBV30 and J usage is TRBJ2-1, with a possible D match to TRBD1 (6 bases). CDR3 size: 14 residues. CDR1 is GTSNPN, CDR2 SVGIG, per germline (reference sequence). The V and J ends lost 2 bases and 4 bases respectively, with 12 bases between them. The CDR3 region has the DNA TGTGCCTGGAGTTACGGTCAGGGGTACAATGAGCAGTTCTTC. This sequence encodes CAWSYGQGYNEQFF.

For this clone: The junction differs from germline at one of its ends, possibly a read error. The chain joins TRBV27 to TRBJ2-3; 9 bases are a match to TRBD1. In germline, CDR1 is MNHEY, CDR2 SMNVEV (reference sequence). This CDR3 has 13 amino acids. CDR3: CASSINPRDRALF. As DNA, the CDR3 is TGTGCCAGCAGTATCAACCCCCGGGACAGGGCTCTCTTT.

Remarks on this clone: The sample has other DNA sequences that encode this CDR3 too. The rearrangement joins TRBV2 to TRBJ2-6; perhaps TRBD1 as D (6 bases). The length of the CDR3 is 15 residues. V was shortened by 2 bases and J by 1 base, with 6 bases between the two germline ends. From germline, CDR1 is SNHLY and CDR2 FYNNEI. This chain's CDR3 is CASSEQGSGANVLTF. CDR3 coding DNA: TGTGCCAGCAGTGAACAGGGGTCTGGGGCCAACGTCCTGACTTTC.

V is TRBV5-1 and J is TRBJ1-2; D may be TRBD1 (5 bases). The CDR3 has 14 residues. CDR1 is SGHRS, CDR2 YFSETQ, per germline. V lost 2 bases and J lost 3, with 11 bases in between. The CDR3 nucleotides are TGCGCCAGCAGCTTAGCAGGGAAGGACTATGGCTACACCTTC. Translation gives CASSLAGKDYGYTF.

This clone was seen only a few times. The chain joins TRBV5-3 to TRBJ2-1; maybe TRBD1 (6 bases). TRBV5-3 is sorted into the ORF group, with uncertain function. The length of the CDR3 is 15 residues. V was cut by 1 base and J by 4 bases, with 12 bases left in between. The CDR3 DNA is TGTGCCAGAAGCTTGATACAGGGAAAGTACAATGAGCAGTTCTTC. Protein: CARSLIQGKYNEQFF.

The chain carries TRBV11-3 and TRBJ1-2; 7 bases are a match to TRBD1. After removal of 1 base from V and 6 bases from J, the junction contained 2 bases not matched to a gene. The CDR3 totals 13 residues. CDR1 is SGHNT and CDR2 is YENEEA in the germline V gene. The CDR3 region is CASSLGDRDGYTF. The CDR3, as DNA: TGTGCCAGCAGCTTAGGAGACAGGGATGGCTACACCTTC.

This clone came up a few times. V is TRBV7-9 and J is TRBJ2-7; weak D call: TRBD2 (6 bases). CDR3 length: 15 amino acids. CDR1 is SEHNR and CDR2 is FQNEAQ in the germline V gene (reference sequence). The V and J ends lost 0 bases and 7 bases respectively, with 16 bases between them. The CDR3 nucleotides are TGTGCCAGCAGCTTAGCCTCGGGGCCTCGGGAGGAGCAGTACTTC. Its protein is CASSLASGPREEQYF.

J is TRBJ2-3 and V is TRBV28, with TRBD2 identical over 9 bases. The CDR3 spans 16 residues. CDR1 and CDR2 (germline): MDHEN, SYDVKM. With V trimmed by 5 bases and J by 4 bases, 10 bases remained unmatched. The DNA of the CDR3 is TGTGCCAGCAGTCCAACCGGACTAGCGTCCTCAGATACGCAGTATTTT. Translating it yields CASSPTGLASSDTQYF.

The chain employs TRBV5-1 and TRBJ2-4; D possibly corresponds to TRBD1 (8 bases). V was trimmed by 0 bases and J by 11 bases, leaving 15 bases between them. Germline V gene sequence: CDR1 SGHRS, CDR2 YFSETQ. The CDR3 loop spans 14 amino acids. The CDR3 region has the DNA TGCGCCAGCAGCTTGGGAACAGGGGGGGATTTTCAGTACTTC. It yields the protein CASSLGTGGDFQYF.

V usage is TRBV9 and J usage is TRBJ2-6; perhaps TRBD1 as D (5 bases). Germline V gives CDR1 SGDLS, CDR2 YYNGEE. This CDR3 comprises 16 residues. Trimming removed 3 bases from V and 0 bases from J, with 10 bases in between. The CDR3 spells CASSETAHSGANVLTF. Written as DNA, the CDR3 is TGTGCCAGCAGCGAGACAGCTCACTCTGGGGCCAACGTCCTGACTTTC. The variable domain in full, completed from reference TRBV9 and TRBJ2-6, reads DSGVTQTPKHLITATGQRVTLRCSPRSGDLSVYWYQQSLDQGLQFLIQYYNGEERAKGNILERFSAQQFPDLHSELNLSSLELGDSALYFCASSETAHSGANVLTFGAGSRLTVL.

The chain is built from TRBV9 and TRBJ1-3, with D perhaps matching TRBD1 (6 bases). From germline, CDR1 is SGDLS and CDR2 YYNGEE. The CDR3 loop spans 15 amino acids. Trimming pared 3 bases from V and 4 bases from J, leaving 14 bases between. The DNA of the CDR3 is TGTGCCAGCAGCGAAGGGGGGGCAACGGGAAACACCATATATTTT. This codes for CASSEGGATGNTIYF. Supplemented by reference TRBV9 and TRBJ1-3, the full variable domain reads DSGVTQTPKHLITATGQRVTLRCSPRSGDLSVYWYQQSLDQGLQFLIQYYNGEERAKGNILERFSAQQFPDLHSELNLSSLELGDSALYFCASSEGGATGNTIYFGEGSWLTVV.

This clone rates as medium-sized. The chain has TRBV6-5 and TRBJ1-5; 7 bases are a match to TRBD1. The germline CDR1 and CDR2 sequences are MNHEY and SVGAGI. With V trimmed by 5 bases and J by 7 bases, 5 bases remained unmatched. The CDR3 covers 13 residues. This chain's CDR3 is CASSTGDAQPQHF. The CDR3 DNA reads TGTGCCAGCAGTACAGGGGACGCCCAGCCCCAGCATTTT.

J is TRBJ2-3 and V is TRBV5-1; TRBD2 aligns across 7 bases. CDR3 length equals 16 residues. CDR1 SGHRS and CDR2 YFSETQ come from the germline V gene. The J segment lost 3 bases and the V segment lost 1 base, leaving 8 bases of the junction unmatched. The CDR3: CASSLPGLAATDTQYF. CDR3 coding DNA: TGCGCCAGCAGCTTGCCCGGGCTAGCGGCTACAGATACGCAGTATTTT.

The table lists this clone with a few counts. The rearrangement joins TRBV2 to TRBJ2-6; the match to TRBD2 covers 7 bases. After removal of 4 bases from V and 0 bases from J, the junction contained 3 bases not matched to a gene. CDR3 length: 16 residues. Germline CDR1 is SNHLY and CDR2 is FYNNEI. The CDR3 DNA follows: TGTGCCAGCAGTGCCGGCGGGAGCTCTGGGGCCAACGTCCTGACTTTC. This codes for CASSAGGSSGANVLTF.

The J gene is TRBJ2-7, the V gene TRBV5-1, with TRBD1 matching over 7 bases. V shed 3 bases and J 7 bases; nucleotides not matched to a gene: 10. The CDR3 consists of 14 residues. Germline lookup yields CDR1 SGHRS and CDR2 YFSETQ. Written as DNA, the CDR3 is TGCGCCAGCAGCTCCGGGACAGCACTACGTGAGCAGTACTTC. This sequence encodes CASSSGTALREQYF.

The V and J genes are TRBV7-8 and TRBJ2-3; 8 bases map to TRBD2. V lost 3 bases to trimming and J lost 6 bases; unmatched junction nucleotides: 8. Germline V lookup: CDR1 SGHVS, CDR2 FQNEAQ. The CDR3 loop spans 15 amino acids. CDR3 in amino acids: CASSFESGRGDTQYF. DNA of the CDR3: TGTGCCAGCAGCTTTGAGAGCGGGAGAGGGGATACGCAGTATTTT.

The chain has TRBV4-2 and TRBJ1-3; TRBD1 matches at 7 bases. CDR1 and CDR2 (germline): LGHNA, YNFKEQ. The CDR3 is 14 residues long. The J segment lost 7 bases and the V segment lost 0 bases, leaving 3 bases of the junction unmatched. The CDR3 here is CASSQDQGVNTIYF. For the CDR3, the DNA is TGTGCCAGCAGCCAAGATCAGGGGGTGAACACCATATATTTT.

This clone appeared a single time. The chain uses TRBV4-1 and TRBJ2-7, with TRBD2 matching over 9 bases. Germline-derived CDR1 and CDR2 are MGHRA and YSYEKL. Trimming took 2 bases from V and 3 from J; bases not matched to a gene: 8. The CDR3 runs 16 residues. The CDR3: CASSQQDTSGYYEQYF. The CDR3 DNA follows: TGCGCCAGCAGCCAACAAGACACTAGCGGGTACTACGAGCAGTACTTC.

This clone was counted a single time. The J gene is TRBJ2-7, the V gene TRBV6-1; TRBD1 is a possible D gene (6 bases). From germline, CDR1 is MNHNS and CDR2 SASEGT. Trimming removed 10 bases from V and 2 bases from J, with 15 bases in between. The CDR3 covers 13 residues. The chain's CDR3 is CATKQGPPYEQYF. CDR3 DNA: TGTGCCACTAAACAGGGTCCCCCCTACGAGCAGTACTTC.